This T cell receptor beta chain was documented in a study of response to subunit inactivated influenza vaccine. Whole-study findings and limits: The authors put forward the suggestion that each seasonal influenza vaccination may bring in only a limited number of new T cells.

This clonotype has only a few counts. Its target is not known. CDR1 SGHNT and CDR2 YENEEA come from the germline V gene. The germline V and J ends were trimmed by 5 bases and 2 bases, with 15 bases remaining between them. This CDR3 is 15 amino acids long. TCRdb used MiXCR to reprocess the RT-PCR reads, holding one entry per CDR3 protein. The sample has 450,000 to 700,000 distinct CDR3 sequences, 12% to 15% seen once. The chain recombines TRBV11-3 with TRBJ2-5; D gene uncertain. The input for sequencing was PBMCs from blood, taken about 11 days after vaccination. The clonotype was recovered from a man aged 45-60 years who received an inactivated influenza vaccine. CDR3 DNA sequence: TGTGCCAGCAGCCCCAGCGTTACAGAGCAAGAGACCCAGTACTTC. Translated: CASSPSVTEQETQYF.